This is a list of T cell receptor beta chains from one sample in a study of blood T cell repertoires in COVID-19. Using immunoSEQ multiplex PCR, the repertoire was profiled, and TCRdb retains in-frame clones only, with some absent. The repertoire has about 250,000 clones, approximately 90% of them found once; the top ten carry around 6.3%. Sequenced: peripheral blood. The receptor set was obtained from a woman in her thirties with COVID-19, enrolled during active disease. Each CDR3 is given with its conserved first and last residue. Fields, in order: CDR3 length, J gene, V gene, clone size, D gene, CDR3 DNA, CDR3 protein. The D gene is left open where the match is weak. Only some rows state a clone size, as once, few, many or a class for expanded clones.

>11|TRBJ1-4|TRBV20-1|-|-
TGCAGTGCTCTCGTTTCTGAAAAACTGTTTTTT
CSALVSEKLFF
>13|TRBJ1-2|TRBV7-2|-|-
TGTGCCAGTAGGGGAGGGACTAACTATGGCTACACCTTC
CASRGGTNYGYTF
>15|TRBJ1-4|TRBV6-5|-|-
TGTGCCAGCAGCCCACGATTGGGGGCCAATGAAAAACTGTTTTTT
CASSPRLGANEKLFF
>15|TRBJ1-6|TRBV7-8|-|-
TGTGCCAGCAGCCGGCGGGGGGATAGAAATTCACCCCTCCACTTT
CASSRRGDRNSPLHF
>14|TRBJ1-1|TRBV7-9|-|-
TGTGCCAGCAGGGTAAGCGCACGGAACACTGAAGCTTTCTTT
CASRVSARNTEAFF
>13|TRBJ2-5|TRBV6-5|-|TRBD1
TGTGCCAGCAACGACCGGGACAGGCGGGCCCAGTACTTC
CASNDRDRRAQYF
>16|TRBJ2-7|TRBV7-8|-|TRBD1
TGTGCCAGCAGCCAATACAGGGGGCAGGGGGGAGACGAGCAGTACTTC
CASSQYRGQGGDEQYF
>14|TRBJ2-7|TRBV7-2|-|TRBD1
TGTGCCAGCAGCTTAGGGACAGGGGGCCGTGAGCAGTACTTC
CASSLGTGGREQYF
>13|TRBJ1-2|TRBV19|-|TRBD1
TGTGCCAGTAGTATCGGCAGGGGGAAAGACTACACCTTC
CASSIGRGKDYTF
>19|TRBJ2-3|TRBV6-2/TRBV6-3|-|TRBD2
TGTGCCAGCAGTTACGAGCCGAGGCTAGCGGGGGGCCCAGGAGATACGCAGTATTTT
CASSYEPRLAGGPGDTQYF
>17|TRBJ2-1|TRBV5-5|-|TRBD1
TGTGCCAGCAGCTTTTGGGGCCTGGGACAGGTGGTAAATGAGCAGTTCTTC
CASSFWGLGQVVNEQFF
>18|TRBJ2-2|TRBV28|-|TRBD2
TGTGCCAGCAGCATCCCGCCCATAGGACTAGCGTGGACCGGGGAGCTGTTTTTT
CASSIPPIGLAWTGELFF
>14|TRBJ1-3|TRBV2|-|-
TGTGCCAGCAGTGAAGGGCATACCGGAAACACCATATATTTT
CASSEGHTGNTIYF
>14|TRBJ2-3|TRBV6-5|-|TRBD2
TGTGCCAGCAGGAATAGCGGGGGAACAGATACGCAGTATTTT
CASRNSGGTDTQYF
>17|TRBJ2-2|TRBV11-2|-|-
TGTGCCAGCAGCTTAGAAATCTGGGGGCTTGGCACCGGGGAGCTGTTTTTT
CASSLEIWGLGTGELFF
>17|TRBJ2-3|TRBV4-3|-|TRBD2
TGCGCCAGCAGCCCGTTGAGGGCTAGCGGAGGTCTAGATACGCAGTATTTT
CASSPLRASGGLDTQYF
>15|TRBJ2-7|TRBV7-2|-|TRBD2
TGTGCCAGCAGCTTAGCACAGGGACTAGCTTACGAGCAGTACTTC
CASSLAQGLAYEQYF
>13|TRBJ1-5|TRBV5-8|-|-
TGTGCCAGCAGCTACAGAATGGGTCAGCCCCAGCATTTT
CASSYRMGQPQHF
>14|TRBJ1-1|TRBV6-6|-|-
TGTGCCAGCACCCTCCCGGGGGAGGGCACTGAAGCTTTCTTT
CASTLPGEGTEAFF
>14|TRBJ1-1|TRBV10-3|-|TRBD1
TGTGCCATACAGGGGGCTTTGGGGAACACTGAAGCTTTCTTT
CAIQGALGNTEAFF
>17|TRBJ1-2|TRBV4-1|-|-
TGCGCCAGCAGCCAAGACACGGGGACGGACAGCCTCTATGGCTACACCTTC
CASSQDTGTDSLYGYTF
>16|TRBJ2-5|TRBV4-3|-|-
TGCGCCAGCAGCCAAGGTGGTGGTCCGGGGGTCGAGACCCAGTACTTC
CASSQGGGPGVETQYF
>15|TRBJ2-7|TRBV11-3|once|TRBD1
TGTGCCAGCAGCATGACCGGGACAGGGGCTAGCGAGCAGTACTTC
CASSMTGTGASEQYF
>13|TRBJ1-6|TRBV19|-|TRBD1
TGTGCCAGTAGTTTCACAGGGGAATCACCCCTCCACTTT
CASSFTGESPLHF
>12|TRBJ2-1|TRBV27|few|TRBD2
TGTGCCAGCACTACCCGACTAGCGCAGCAGTTCTTC
CASTTRLAQQFF
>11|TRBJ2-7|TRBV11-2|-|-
TGTGCCAGCAGCCCGAGCCACGAGCAGTACTTC
CASSPSHEQYF
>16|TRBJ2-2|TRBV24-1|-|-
TGTGCCACCAGTGGAGGGGGCGGAGGGGCCCCCGGGGAGCTGTTTTTT
CATSGGGGGAPGELFF
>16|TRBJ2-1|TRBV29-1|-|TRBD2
TGCAGCGTTGAAGGGACTGCGGGAGTTGACTACAATGAGCAGTTCTTC
CSVEGTAGVDYNEQFF
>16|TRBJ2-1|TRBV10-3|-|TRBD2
TGTGCCATCAGTGAGGGACTAGCGGGAGGCGGGAATGAGCAGTTCTTC
CAISEGLAGGGNEQFF
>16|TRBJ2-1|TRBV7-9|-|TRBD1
TGTGCCAGCAGCACCCCGGGACAGGGGTTAGCCAATGAGCAGTTCTTC
CASSTPGQGLANEQFF
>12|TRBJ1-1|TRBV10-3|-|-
TGTGCCATCAGGGCGGAAAACACTGAAGCTTTCTTT
CAIRAENTEAFF
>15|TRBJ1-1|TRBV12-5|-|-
TGTGCTAGTGGTTTCCGAGACAACACGAACACTGAAGCTTTCTTT
CASGFRDNTNTEAFF
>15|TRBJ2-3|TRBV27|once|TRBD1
TGTGCCAGCAGTCCGCGGGACAGGGCGACAGATACGCAGTATTTT
CASSPRDRATDTQYF
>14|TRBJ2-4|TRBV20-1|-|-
TGCAGTGCTAGTTACAGGGTTCCCAAAAACATTCAGTACTTC
CSASYRVPKNIQYF
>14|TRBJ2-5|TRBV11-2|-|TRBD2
TGTGCCAGCAGCTTAGGAGCGGGAGTTGAGACCCAGTACTTC
CASSLGAGVETQYF
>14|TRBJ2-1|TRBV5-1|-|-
TGCGCCAGCAGCCGGGACACGTCCTACAATGAGCAGTTCTTC
CASSRDTSYNEQFF
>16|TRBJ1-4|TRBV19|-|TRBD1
TGTGCCAGTAGTATCGGGACCAGGGGGCGCGGGGAAAAACTGTTTTTT
CASSIGTRGRGEKLFF
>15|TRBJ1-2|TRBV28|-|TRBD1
TGTGCCAGCAGTTTGAGTATGGACAGGGTGTTCGGCTACACCTTC
CASSLSMDRVFGYTF
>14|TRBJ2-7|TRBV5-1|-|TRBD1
TGCGCCAGCAGCTCACTTCAGGGGGCCGGCGAGCAGTACTTC
CASSSLQGAGEQYF
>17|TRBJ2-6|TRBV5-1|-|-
TGCGCCAGCAGTCAGGGGTTAGGGGCCTCTCGGGCCAACGTCCTGACTTTC
CASSQGLGASRANVLTF
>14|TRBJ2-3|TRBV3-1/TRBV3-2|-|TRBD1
TGTGCCAGCAGCCGCGGACAGGCCGCAGATACGCAGTATTTT
CASSRGQAADTQYF
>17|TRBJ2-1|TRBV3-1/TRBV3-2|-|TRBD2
TGTGCCAGCAGCCAAGATTTCCGGCCTAGCGGGGGGAATGAGCAGTTCTTC
CASSQDFRPSGGNEQFF
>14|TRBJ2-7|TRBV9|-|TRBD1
TGTGCCAGCAGCGTCGACAGGGGGACCTACGAGCAGTACTTC
CASSVDRGTYEQYF
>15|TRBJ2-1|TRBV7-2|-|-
TGTGCCAGCAGCTTTTCCGGGGTAAGGACCAATGAGCAGTTCTTC
CASSFSGVRTNEQFF
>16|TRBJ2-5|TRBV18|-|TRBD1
TGTGCCAGCTCACCTCTCCGGACAGGGGGTCAAGAGACCCAGTACTTC
CASSPLRTGGQETQYF
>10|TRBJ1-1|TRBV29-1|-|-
TGCAGCGTGGTGGACAGTGAAGCTTTCTTT
CSVVDSEAFF
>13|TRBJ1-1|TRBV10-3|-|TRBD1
TGTGCCATGTCCGACAGGGACGGAACTGAAGCTTTCTTT
CAMSDRDGTEAFF
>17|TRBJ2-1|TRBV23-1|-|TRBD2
TGCGCCAGCAGTCCCCCCCCGGTTACTAGCGGGAACGGTGAGCAGTTCTTC
CASSPPPVTSGNGEQFF
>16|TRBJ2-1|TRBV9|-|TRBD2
TGTGCCAGCAGCGTAGGCGGTAGCGGGGGCTCCGGTGAGCAGTTCTTC
CASSVGGSGGSGEQFF
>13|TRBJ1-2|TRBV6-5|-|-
TGTGCCATAGGACGGACTTCCAACTATGGCTACACCTTC
CAIGRTSNYGYTF
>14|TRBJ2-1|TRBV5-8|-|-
TGTGCCAGTAACCTTGGAGGGTTGGGGAATGAGCAGTTCTTC
CASNLGGLGNEQFF
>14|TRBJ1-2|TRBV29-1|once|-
TGCAGCGCCCTAACGGGGGGGACTAACTATGGCTACACCTTC
CSALTGGTNYGYTF
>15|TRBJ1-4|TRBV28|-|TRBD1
TGTGCCAGCAGAACCGGGACAGGGCCTAATGAAAAACTGTTTTTT
CASRTGTGPNEKLFF
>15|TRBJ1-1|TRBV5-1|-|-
TGCGCCAGCAGCCGACTGGATGTGGGGAACACTGAAGCTTTCTTT
CASSRLDVGNTEAFF
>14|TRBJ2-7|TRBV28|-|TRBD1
TGTGCCAGCAGCCCCGGGGACAGGGGCAACGAGCAGTACTTC
CASSPGDRGNEQYF
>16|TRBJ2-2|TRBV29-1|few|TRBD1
TGCAGCGTACAACGGACAGGGAACTGGAACACCGGGGAGCTGTTTTTT
CSVQRTGNWNTGELFF
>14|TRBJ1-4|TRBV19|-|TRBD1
TGTGCCAGTAGTTCCGGGACAGGGAATGAAAAACTGTTTTTT
CASSSGTGNEKLFF